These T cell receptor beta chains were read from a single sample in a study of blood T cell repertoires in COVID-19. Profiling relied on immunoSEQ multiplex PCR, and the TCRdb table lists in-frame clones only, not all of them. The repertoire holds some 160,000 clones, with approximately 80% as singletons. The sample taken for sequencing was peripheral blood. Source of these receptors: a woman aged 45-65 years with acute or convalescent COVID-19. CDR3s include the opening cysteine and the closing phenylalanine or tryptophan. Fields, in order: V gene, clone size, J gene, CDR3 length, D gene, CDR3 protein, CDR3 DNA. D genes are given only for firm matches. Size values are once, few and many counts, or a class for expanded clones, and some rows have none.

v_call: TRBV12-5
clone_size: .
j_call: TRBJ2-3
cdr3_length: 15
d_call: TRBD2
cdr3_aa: CASGPGTSYTDTQYF
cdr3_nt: TGTGCTAGTGGCCCCGGGACTAGCTACACAGATACGCAGTATTTT

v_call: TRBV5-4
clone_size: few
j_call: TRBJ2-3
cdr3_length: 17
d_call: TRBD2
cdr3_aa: CASSLVSSGGGPDTQYF
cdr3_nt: TGTGCCAGCAGCTTGGTTAGTAGCGGGGGCGGCCCAGATACGCAGTATTTT

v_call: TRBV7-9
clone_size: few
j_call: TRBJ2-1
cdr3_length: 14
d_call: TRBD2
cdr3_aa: CASSSTSGGREQFF
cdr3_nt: TGTGCCAGCAGCTCGACTAGCGGGGGGAGAGAGCAGTTCTTC

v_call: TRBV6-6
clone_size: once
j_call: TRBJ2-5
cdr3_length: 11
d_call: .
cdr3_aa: CASRTEETQYF
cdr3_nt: TGTGCCAGCAGAACAGAAGAGACCCAGTACTTC

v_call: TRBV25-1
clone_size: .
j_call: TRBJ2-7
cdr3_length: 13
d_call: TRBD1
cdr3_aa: CASLDRVTYEQYF
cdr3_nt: TGTGCCAGCCTGGACAGGGTTACATACGAGCAGTACTTC

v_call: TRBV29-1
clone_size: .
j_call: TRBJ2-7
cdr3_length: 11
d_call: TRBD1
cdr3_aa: CSVADRGEQYF
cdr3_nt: TGCAGCGTGGCTGACAGGGGTGAGCAGTACTTC

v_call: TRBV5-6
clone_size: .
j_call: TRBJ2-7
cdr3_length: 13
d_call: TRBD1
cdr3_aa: CASSWTGQDEQYF
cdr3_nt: TGTGCCAGCAGCTGGACAGGGCAGGACGAGCAGTACTTC

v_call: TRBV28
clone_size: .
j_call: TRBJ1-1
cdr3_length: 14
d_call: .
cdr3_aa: CASSFGTSNTEAFF
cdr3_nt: TGTGCCAGCAGCTTCGGGACAAGCAACACTGAAGCTTTCTTT

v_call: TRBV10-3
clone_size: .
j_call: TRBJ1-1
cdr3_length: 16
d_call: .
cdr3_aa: CAISESSLRESNEAFF
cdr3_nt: TGTGCCATCAGTGAGTCGAGCCTCAGGGAATCGAATGAAGCTTTCTTT

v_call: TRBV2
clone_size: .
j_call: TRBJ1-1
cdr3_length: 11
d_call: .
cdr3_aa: CAITLNTEAFF
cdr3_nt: TGTGCCATCACTCTGAACACTGAAGCTTTCTTT

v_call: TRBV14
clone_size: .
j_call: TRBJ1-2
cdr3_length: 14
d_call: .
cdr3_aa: CASGGGWGAYGYTF
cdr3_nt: TGTGCCAGCGGAGGAGGTTGGGGAGCCTATGGCTACACCTTC

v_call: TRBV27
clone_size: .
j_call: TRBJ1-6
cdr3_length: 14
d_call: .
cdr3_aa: CASSRQERNSPLHF
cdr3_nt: TGTGCCAGCAGTCGACAGGAGAGGAATTCACCCCTCCACTTT

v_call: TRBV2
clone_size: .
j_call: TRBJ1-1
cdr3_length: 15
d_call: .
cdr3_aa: CASLIPGQQNTEAFF
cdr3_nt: TGTGCCAGCCTGATTCCGGGACAACAGAACACTGAAGCTTTCTTT

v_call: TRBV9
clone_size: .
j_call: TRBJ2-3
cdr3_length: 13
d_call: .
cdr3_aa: CASSVEKRDTQYF
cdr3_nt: TGTGCCAGCAGCGTCGAAAAGCGGGATACGCAGTATTTT

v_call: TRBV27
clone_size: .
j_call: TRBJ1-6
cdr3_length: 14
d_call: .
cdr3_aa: CASSSIGTNSPLHF
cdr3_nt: TGTGCCAGCAGTTCCATTGGGACAAATTCACCCCTCCACTTT

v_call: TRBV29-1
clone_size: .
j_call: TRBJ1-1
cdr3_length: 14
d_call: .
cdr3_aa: CSVDQDSLNTEAFF
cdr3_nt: TGCAGCGTCGATCAGGACAGTTTGAACACTGAAGCTTTCTTT

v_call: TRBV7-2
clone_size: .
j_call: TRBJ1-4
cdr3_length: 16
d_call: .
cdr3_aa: CASSTGQTATNEKLFF
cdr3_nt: TGTGCCAGCAGCACCGGACAGACTGCAACTAATGAAAAACTGTTTTTT

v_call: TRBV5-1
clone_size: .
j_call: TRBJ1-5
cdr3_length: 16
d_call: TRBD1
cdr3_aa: CASSLGTGTAYQPQHF
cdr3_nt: TGCGCCAGCAGCTTGGGAACCGGGACAGCGTATCAGCCCCAGCATTTT

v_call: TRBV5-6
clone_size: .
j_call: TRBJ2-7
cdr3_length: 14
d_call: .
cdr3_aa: CASSLGSQTYEQYF
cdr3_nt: TGTGCCAGCAGCTTGGGGTCCCAGACCTACGAGCAGTACTTC

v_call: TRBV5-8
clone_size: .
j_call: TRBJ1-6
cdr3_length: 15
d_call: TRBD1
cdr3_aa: CASSREQGGDSPLHF
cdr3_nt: TGTGCCAGCAGTCGAGAACAGGGGGGAGATTCACCCCTCCACTTT

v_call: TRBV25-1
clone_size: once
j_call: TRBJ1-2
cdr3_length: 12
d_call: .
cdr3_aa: CASSEFTIGYTF
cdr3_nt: TGTGCCAGCAGTGAATTCACAATCGGCTACACCTTC

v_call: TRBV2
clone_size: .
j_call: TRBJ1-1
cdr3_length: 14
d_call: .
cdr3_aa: CASSESVGHTEAFF
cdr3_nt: TGTGCCAGCAGTGAATCAGTGGGGCACACTGAAGCTTTCTTT

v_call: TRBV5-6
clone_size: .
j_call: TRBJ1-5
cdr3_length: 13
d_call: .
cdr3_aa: CASSLKGIGPQHF
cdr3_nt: TGTGCCAGCAGCTTGAAGGGGATCGGGCCCCAGCATTTT

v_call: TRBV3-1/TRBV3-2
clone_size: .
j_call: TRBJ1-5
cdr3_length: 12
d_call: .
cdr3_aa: CASSRGGQPQHF
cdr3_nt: TGTGCCAGCAGCCGGGGAGGCCAGCCCCAGCATTTT

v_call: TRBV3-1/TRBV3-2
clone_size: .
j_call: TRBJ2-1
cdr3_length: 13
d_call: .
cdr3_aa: CASSQSSLNEQFF
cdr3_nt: TGTGCCAGCAGCCAATCGTCCCTCAATGAGCAGTTCTTC

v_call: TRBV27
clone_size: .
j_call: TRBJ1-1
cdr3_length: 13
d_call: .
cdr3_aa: CASSHSGDTEAFF
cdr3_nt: TGTGCCAGCAGTCACTCAGGGGACACTGAAGCTTTCTTT

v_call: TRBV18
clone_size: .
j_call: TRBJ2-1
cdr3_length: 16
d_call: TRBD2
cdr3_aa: CASSGLAGRFFNEQFF
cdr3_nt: TGTGCCAGCTCAGGGTTAGCGGGGCGATTTTTCAATGAGCAGTTCTTC

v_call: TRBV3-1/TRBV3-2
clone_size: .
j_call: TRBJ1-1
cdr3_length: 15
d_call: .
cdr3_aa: CASSQPATANTEAFF
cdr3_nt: TGTGCCAGCAGCCAGCCTGCTACAGCGAACACTGAAGCTTTCTTT

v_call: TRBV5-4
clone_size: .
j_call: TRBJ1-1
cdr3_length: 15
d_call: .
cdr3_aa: CASSLAGVRVTEAFF
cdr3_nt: TGTGCCAGCAGCTTGGCGGGGGTCAGGGTCACTGAAGCTTTCTTT

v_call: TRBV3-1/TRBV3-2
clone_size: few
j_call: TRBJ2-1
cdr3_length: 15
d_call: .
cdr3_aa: CASSPQGTFRNEQFF
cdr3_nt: TGTGCCAGCAGCCCTCAGGGAACTTTTAGGAATGAGCAGTTCTTC

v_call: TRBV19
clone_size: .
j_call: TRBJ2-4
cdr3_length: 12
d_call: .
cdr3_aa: CASSLQENIQYF
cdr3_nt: TGTGCCAGTAGTTTACAGGAAAACATTCAGTACTTC

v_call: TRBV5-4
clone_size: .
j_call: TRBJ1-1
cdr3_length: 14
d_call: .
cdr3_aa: CASSHSTVTAEAFF
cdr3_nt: TGTGCCAGCAGCCATTCGACAGTTACCGCTGAAGCTTTCTTT

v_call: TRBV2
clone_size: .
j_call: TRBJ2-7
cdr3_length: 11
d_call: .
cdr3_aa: CASRAGQEQYF
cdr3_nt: TGTGCCAGCAGGGCAGGGCAGGAGCAGTACTTC

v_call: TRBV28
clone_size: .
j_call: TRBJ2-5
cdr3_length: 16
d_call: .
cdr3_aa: CASSGKLGRGRETQYF
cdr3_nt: TGTGCCAGCAGTGGGAAACTAGGACGGGGGAGGGAGACCCAGTACTTC

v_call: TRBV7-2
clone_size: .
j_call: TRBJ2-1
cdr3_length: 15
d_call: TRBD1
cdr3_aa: CASSLPGQAYNEQFF
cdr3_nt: TGTGCCAGCAGCCTTCCGGGACAGGCATACAATGAGCAGTTCTTC

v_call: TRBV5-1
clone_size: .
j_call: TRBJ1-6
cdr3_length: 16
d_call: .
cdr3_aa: CASSTTTGQNNSPLHF
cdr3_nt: TGCGCCAGCAGCACGACTACAGGGCAGAATAATTCACCCCTCCACTTT

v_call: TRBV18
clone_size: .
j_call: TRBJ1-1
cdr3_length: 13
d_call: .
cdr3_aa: CASSPEGDTEAFF
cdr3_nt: TGTGCCAGCTCACCGGAGGGAGACACTGAAGCTTTCTTT

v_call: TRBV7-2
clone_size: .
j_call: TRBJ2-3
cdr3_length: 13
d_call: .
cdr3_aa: CASSLARRPPQYF
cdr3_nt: TGTGCCAGCAGCTTAGCTCGGCGGCCTCCGCAGTATTTT

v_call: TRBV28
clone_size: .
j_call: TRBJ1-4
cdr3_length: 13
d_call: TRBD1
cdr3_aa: CASSPDRVGKLFF
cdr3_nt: TGTGCCAGCAGTCCGGACAGGGTTGGAAAACTGTTTTTT